This T cell receptor beta chain was captured by sequencing in a study of naive and memory T cell subsets. Trimming removed 7 bases from V and 3 bases from J, with 15 bases in between. The CDR3 is made up of 13 amino acids. The germline CDR1 and CDR2 sequences are DFQATT and SNEGSKA (reference sequence). TCR cDNA received a 3' ligated oligonucleotide that carried a UMI. Whole-blood samples were 2 to 3 ml of peripheral blood from healthy adult volunteers. Input was about 1 to 1,100 ng of DNase-treated total RNA without cell sorting. This clonotype was picked up many times. Amplification of ligated cDNA took four PCR rounds with SP2 and nested alpha and beta constant primers. For blood and skin samples, reverse transcription used TCR alpha and beta constant primers. Using its own MiXCR run on the 5' RACE reads, TCRdb lists one record per CDR3 protein. The sample includes about 62,000 distinct CDR3 sequences, approximately 8% seen only once; the top ten take approximately 21%.

This chain joins TRBV20-1 and TRBJ1-1, with no clear D. The TCR was taken from a female donor in good health. CDR3 DNA: TGCAGTGTCCCAGTAGGGTCCTACACTGAAGCTTTCTTT. Translated, it gives CSVPVGSYTEAFF.